Below are 15 T cell receptor beta chains sequenced from a single sample in a study of spatial heterogeneity in lung cancer (dated by TCRdb to the late 2010s). The library was generated by 5' RACE. For sequencing, a NextSeq 500 was employed. TCRdb itself trimmed the public reads at Q25 with fastp, ran MiXCR and retained productive beta chains. Rows matching on CDR3 protein sequence are summarized as one entry with the most common DNA and genes. This sample holds around 9,900 distinct CDR3 sequences; approximately 5.8% were observed only once. Jointly, the top ten make up roughly 7% of the sample. Points the paper makes about the study in general: The tumor nonsynonymous mutation count correlated with the number of expanded alpha and beta TCRs within the tumor.

Antigen specificity for these receptors is unknown. Read against the paper, the sample's time point label means: sample taken at primary tumor resection. The source material was lung tumor tissue, sampled at surgery. The receptors derive from a female donor with early-stage non-small cell lung cancer.

This clonotype occurred many times. The genes are TRBV7-2 and TRBJ2-5; TRBD2 agrees at 11 bases. V shed 5 bases, J shed 4 bases, and the junction held 6 bases outside the gene matches. Germline CDR1 SGHTA, CDR2 FQGNSA. CDR3 length: 15 amino acids. CDR3 in DNA: TGTGCCAGCAGCGACTGGACTAGCGGGCCAGAGACCCAGTACTTC. It yields the protein CASSDWTSGPETQYF. Filled out from reference TRBV7-2 and TRBJ2-5, the complete variable domain reads GAGVSQSPSNKVTEKGKDVELRCDPISGHTALYWYRQSLGQGLEFLIYFQGNSAPDKSGLPSDRFSAERTGGSVSTLTIQRTQQEDSAVYLCASSDWTSGPETQYFGPGTRLLVL.

This clonotype was observed many times. The chain has TRBV29-1 and TRBJ2-1; no firm D call. The CDR3 extends over 15 amino acids. Germline-derived CDR1 and CDR2 are SQVTM and ANQGSEA. V lost 0 bases and J 0 bases, leaving 9 bases between the germline ends. The CDR3 reads CSVEERPSSYNEQFF. The CDR3 DNA reads as TGCAGCGTTGAAGAGCGCCCAAGCTCCTACAATGAGCAGTTCTTC.

This clonotype was found many times. V gene TRBV7-2 combines with J gene TRBJ2-7; D remains unclear. This CDR3 is 16 amino acids long. The V end lost 2 bases, the J end lost 0 bases, and 14 bases lay between the germline ends. Germline V CDR1 and CDR2: SGHTA, FQGNSA. The CDR3 spells CASSLLPLQFSYEQYV. The CDR3, as DNA: TGTGCCAGCAGCTTACTCCCCCTACAATTCTCCTACGAGCAGTACGTC.

Relative to its sample, this clonotype is medium-sized (0.01 to 0.1%). The V and J genes are TRBV20-1 and TRBJ1-1; D is possibly TRBD1 (6 bases). CDR3 length: 14 residues. The ends were cut back, 2 bases at V and 1 base at J, with 11 bases in the middle. In germline, CDR1 is DFQATT, CDR2 SNEGSKA (reference sequence). CDR3 DNA sequence: TGCAGTGCTAGAAGGGGACACACGAACACTGAAGCTTTCTTT. Protein product: CSARRGHTNTEAFF.

This clonotype was observed a few times. This sequence joins TRBV7-3 and TRBJ2-3; 9 positions match TRBD1. V lost 0 bases and J lost 6; bases outside the gene matches: 10. Germline-derived CDR1 and CDR2 are SGHTA and FQGTGA. This CDR3 comprises 17 residues. In nucleotides, the CDR3 is TGTGCCAGCAGCTTAACGTGGAGGACAGGGGAGGCGGATACGCAGTATTTT. It is translated as CASSLTWRTGEADTQYF. Full variable domain (rest looked up from reference TRBV7-3 and TRBJ2-3): GAGVSQTPSNKVTEKGKYVELRCDPISGHTALYWYRQSLGQGPEFLIYFQGTGAADDSGLPNDRFFAVRPEGSVSTLKIQRTERGDSAVYLCASSLTWRTGEADTQYFGPGTRLTVL.

There are many counts of this clonotype. The rearrangement links TRBV4-3 to TRBJ1-4; unclear D gene. CDR3 length: 17 amino acids. CDR1 is LGHNA, CDR2 YSLEER, per germline. Trimming shortened V by 4 bases and J by 5 bases, and 20 bases separated the two germline ends. The CDR3 coding sequence is TGCGCCAGCAGCCTTTTCGGACCCCCTATGGGGAATGAAAAACTGTTTTTT. The encoded protein is CASSLFGPPMGNEKLFF.

This clonotype occurred many times. V gene TRBV6-1 combines with J gene TRBJ2-4; TRBD1 matches at 8 bases. V lost 8 bases, J lost 3 bases, and 6 bases stayed unmatched. The germline V gene encodes CDR1 MNHNS and CDR2 SASEGT. The CDR3 has 14 amino acids. In DNA, the CDR3 is TGTGCCAGCCGGACAGGGACGGGCAAAAACATTCAGTACTTC. This gives the protein CASRTGTGKNIQYF.

This clonotype was seen at least ten times. This chain uses TRBV6-6 with TRBJ2-1; D unresolved. The CDR3 consists of 11 residues. Germline V gives CDR1 MNHNY, CDR2 SVGAGI (reference sequence). V was shortened by 6 bases and J by 11 bases, with 11 bases between the two germline ends. As DNA, the CDR3 is TGTGCCAGCAGCACCACGAGGCAGCAGTTCTTC. It yields the protein CASSTTRQQFF.

This clonotype was seen at least ten times. The chain is built from TRBV5-4 and TRBJ1-2; possibly TRBD1 for D (6 bases). The V end was cut by 4 bases, the J end by 4 bases, with 11 bases between. The CDR3 spans 13 residues. Germline V gives CDR1 SGHNT, CDR2 YYREEE (reference sequence). The CDR3 DNA is TGTGCCAGCAGCCCAGACAGGTTCTATGGCTACACCTTC. The encoded protein is CASSPDRFYGYTF.

This clonotype was seen many times. The chain has TRBV7-2 and TRBJ1-6; 7 positions match TRBD1. Germline assignment: CDR1 SGHTA and CDR2 FQGNSA. V shed 4 bases, J shed 10 bases, and the junction held 10 bases outside the gene matches. CDR3 length equals 15 residues. CDR3 in amino acids: CASSSYTGVGSPLHF. The CDR3 coding sequence is TGTGCCAGCAGCTCCTACACAGGGGTAGGATCACCCCTCCACTTT.

This clonotype was detected only a few times. The gene calls are TRBV3-1 and TRBJ2-4, with D perhaps matching TRBD1 or TRBD2 (5 bases each). There are 15 residues in the CDR3. Between the trimmed V and J ends, which lost 3 bases and 0 bases, there was a span of 9 bases. CDR1 LGHDT and CDR2 YNNKEL come from the germline V gene (reference sequence). In DNA, the CDR3 is TGTGCCAGCAGCCAGGGGACCCTAGCCAAAAACATTCAGTACTTC. Amino acids: CASSQGTLAKNIQYF. The entire variable domain, with the rest obtained from reference TRBV3-1 and TRBJ2-4, is as follows: DTAVSQTPKYLVTQMGNDKSIKCEQNLGHDTMYWYKQDSKKFLKIMFSYNNKELIINETVPNRFSPKSPDKAHLNLHINSLELGDSAVYFCASSQGTLAKNIQYFGAGTRLSVL.

This clonotype was counted at least ten times. CDR3 sequence reads: CASARVGEDQETQYF. Written as DNA, the CDR3 is TGTGCCAGCGCCCGCGTGGGGGAGGACCAAGAGACCCAGTACTTC. This rearrangement joins TRBV7-2 to TRBJ2-5, with a tentative D call TRBD2 (6 bases). Germline CDR1 and CDR2: SGHTA and FQGNSA. V was cut by 8 bases and J by 0 bases, with 16 bases left in between. The CDR3 is 15 residues long.

This sequence joins TRBV6-1 and TRBJ1-6, with D perhaps TRBD1 (5 bases). Germline V lookup: CDR1 MNHNS, CDR2 SASEGT. CDR3 length: 14 residues. Trimming took 3 bases from V and 7 from J, leaving 10 bases between them. The CDR3 loop reads CASSDQSGNSPLHF. The CDR3 DNA follows: TGTGCCAGCAGTGATCAGTCAGGGAATTCACCCCTCCACTTT.

This clonotype was seen a handful of times. The V call is TRBV20-1, the J call TRBJ2-5, with D possibly TRBD2 on 6 matching bases. Germline V CDR1 and CDR2: DFQATT, SNEGSKA (reference sequence). V was trimmed by 6 bases and J by 5 bases, leaving 16 bases between them. The length of the CDR3 is 13 residues. The chain's CDR3 is CSAGLGLAETQYF. The DNA for the CDR3 is TGCAGTGCCGGGTTGGGGCTAGCGGAGACCCAGTACTTC.

J is TRBJ2-7 and V is TRBV2; D is uncertain. Trimming left V 3 bases short and J 6 bases short, with 18 bases between. This CDR3 has 15 amino acids. The germline V gene has CDR1 SNHLY and CDR2 FYNNEI. The CDR3 DNA reads TGTGCCAGCAGTGACCGACTGCCGCCCTTTGGCGAGCAGTACTTC. Protein sequence: CASSDRLPPFGEQYF. Based on the CDR3 plus reference TRBV2 and TRBJ2-7, the full variable domain is EPEVTQTPSHQVTQMGQEVILRCVPISNHLYFYWYRQILGQKVEFLVSFYNNEISEKSEIFDDQFSVERPDGSNFTLKIRSTKLEDSAMYFCASSDRLPPFGEQYFGPGTRLTVT.